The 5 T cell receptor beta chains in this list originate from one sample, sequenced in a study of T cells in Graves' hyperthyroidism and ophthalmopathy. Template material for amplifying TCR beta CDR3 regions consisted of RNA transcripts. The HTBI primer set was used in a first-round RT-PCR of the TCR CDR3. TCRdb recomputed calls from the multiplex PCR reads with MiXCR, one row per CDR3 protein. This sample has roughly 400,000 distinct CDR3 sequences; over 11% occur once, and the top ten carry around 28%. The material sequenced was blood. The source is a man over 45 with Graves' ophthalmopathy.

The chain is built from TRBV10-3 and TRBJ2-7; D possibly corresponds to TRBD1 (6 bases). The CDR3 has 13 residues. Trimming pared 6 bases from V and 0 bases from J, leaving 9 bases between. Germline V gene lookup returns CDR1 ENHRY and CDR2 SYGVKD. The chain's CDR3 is CAIRGHLSYEQYF. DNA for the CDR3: TGTGCCATCAGGGGACATCTCTCCTACGAGCAGTACTTC.

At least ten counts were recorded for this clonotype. For the CDR3, the DNA is TGTGCCAGCAGACCGGGACAGGGTAGTTGGCAGTTCTTC. Amino acids: CASRPGQGSWQFF. J is TRBJ2-1 and V is TRBV6-1; TRBD1 agrees at 9 bases. Per the germline V gene, CDR1 is MNHNS and CDR2 is SASEGT. The CDR3 totals 13 residues. With V trimmed by 6 bases and J by 12 bases, 9 bases remained unmatched.

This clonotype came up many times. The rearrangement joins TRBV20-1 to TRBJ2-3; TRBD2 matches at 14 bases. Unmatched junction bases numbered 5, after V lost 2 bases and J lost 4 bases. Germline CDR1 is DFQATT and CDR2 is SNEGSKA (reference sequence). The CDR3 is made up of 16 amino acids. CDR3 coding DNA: TGCAGTGCTAGATCCGGGACTAGCGGGAGCTCAGATACGCAGTATTTT. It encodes CSARSGTSGSSDTQYF.

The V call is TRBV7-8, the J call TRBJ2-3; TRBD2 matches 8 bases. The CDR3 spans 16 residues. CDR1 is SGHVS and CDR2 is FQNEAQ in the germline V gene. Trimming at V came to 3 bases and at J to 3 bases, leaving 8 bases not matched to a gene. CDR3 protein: CASSLAPGLVTDTQYF. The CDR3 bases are TGTGCCAGCAGCTTGGCCCCGGGACTAGTTACAGATACGCAGTATTTT.

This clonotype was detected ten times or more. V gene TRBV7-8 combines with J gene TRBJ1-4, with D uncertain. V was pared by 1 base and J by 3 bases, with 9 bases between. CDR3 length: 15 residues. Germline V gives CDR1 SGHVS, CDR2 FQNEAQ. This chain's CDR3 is CASSLEGAANEKLFF. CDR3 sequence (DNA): TGTGCCAGCAGCTTAGAAGGAGCCGCTAATGAAAAACTGTTTTTT.